This T cell receptor (beta chain) was obtained from a study of shared clonotypes between healthy human individuals. The wider study: The cohort comprised a couple of women and a few men. Their ages spanned 18 to 49 years.

CD45RO-negative cells were positively selected for CCR7, leaving out terminally differentiated effector memory CD45RA+ cells. The study ran the assay at deep level. Several immunoSEQ plates received, in even portions, the genomic DNA of each subset. The method was immunoSEQ multiplex PCR; TCRdb's version includes in-frame clones alone and lacks a portion of them. Of fewer than 1 million clones in the sample, 96% were seen once. This CDR3 is 13 amino acids long. Between the trimmed V and J ends, which lost 0 bases and 4 bases, there was a span of 5 bases. CDR1 is SGDLS and CDR2 is YYNGEE in the germline V gene. Details on this clone: Other DNA sequences of this sample code for an identical CDR3.

The sequenced sample consisted of naive CD8+ T cells sorted from blood. This receptor was obtained from a man under 40 in good health. The rearrangement joins TRBV9 to TRBJ2-1; the D is unclear. CDR3 loop: CASSVVGYNEQFF. The CDR3 DNA sequence: TGTGCCAGCAGCGTAGTAGGGTACAATGAGCAGTTCTTC.